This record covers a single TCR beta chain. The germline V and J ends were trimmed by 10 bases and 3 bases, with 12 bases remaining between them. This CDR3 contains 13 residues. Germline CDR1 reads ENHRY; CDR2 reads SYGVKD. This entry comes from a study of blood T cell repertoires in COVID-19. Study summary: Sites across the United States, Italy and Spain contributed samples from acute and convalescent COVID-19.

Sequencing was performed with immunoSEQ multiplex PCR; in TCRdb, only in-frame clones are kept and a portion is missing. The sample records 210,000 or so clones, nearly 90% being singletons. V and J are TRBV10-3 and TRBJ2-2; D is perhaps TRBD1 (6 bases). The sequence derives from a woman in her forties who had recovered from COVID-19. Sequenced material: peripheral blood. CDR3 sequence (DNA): TGTGCCACCCTACCAGGGGACACCGGGGAGCTGTTTTTT. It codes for CATLPGDTGELFF.